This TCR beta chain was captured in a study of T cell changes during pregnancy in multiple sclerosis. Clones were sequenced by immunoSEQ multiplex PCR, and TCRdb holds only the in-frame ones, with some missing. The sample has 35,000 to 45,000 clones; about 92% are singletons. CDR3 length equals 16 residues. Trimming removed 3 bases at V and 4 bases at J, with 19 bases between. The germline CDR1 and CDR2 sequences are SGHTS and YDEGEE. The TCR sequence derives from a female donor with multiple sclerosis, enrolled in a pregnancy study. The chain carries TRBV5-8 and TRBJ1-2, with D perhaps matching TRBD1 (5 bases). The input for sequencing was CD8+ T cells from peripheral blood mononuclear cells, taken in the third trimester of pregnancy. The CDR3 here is CASSSSDSRLSYGYTF. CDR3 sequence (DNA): TGTGCCAGCAGCTCATCAGACAGCCGGTTATCCTATGGCTACACCTTC.